These 21 T cell receptor beta chains came from one sample sequenced in a study of blood T cell repertoires in COVID-19. Assay: immunoSEQ multiplex PCR; the TCRdb copy retains only in-frame clones and omits some. The sample yields nearly 200,000 clones, 84% seen once. The sequencing input was peripheral blood. These receptors were collected from a human donor in a cohort sampled during active COVID-19.

The chain has TRBV5-4 and TRBJ2-7, with no clear D. The germline V gene encodes CDR1 SGHNT and CDR2 YYREEE (reference sequence). Trimming removed 5 bases from V and 3 bases from J, with 15 bases in between. The CDR3 is made up of 14 amino acids. The CDR3 region is CASRADIGRYEQYF. CDR3 coding DNA: TGTGCCAGCAGAGCTGACATCGGTCGCTACGAGCAGTACTTC.

The chain carries TRBV10-3 and TRBJ1-2; 9 nucleotides align to TRBD1. J gave up 6 bases and V 6 bases, and 8 bases lay outside the gene matches. The length of the CDR3 is 14 residues. CDR1 is ENHRY, CDR2 SYGVKD, per germline. Written as DNA, the CDR3 is TGTGCCATCAGCCTAACGGGACAGGGTAATGGCTACACCTTC. It specifies CAISLTGQGNGYTF.

This clone was detected ten times or more. The chain uses TRBV7-9 and TRBJ2-3; 7 bases are a match to TRBD2. This CDR3 comprises 16 residues. Germline trimming cut 2 bases from V and 2 bases from J; bases unmatched to any gene: 7. The germline gives CDR1 SEHNR, CDR2 FQNEAQ (reference sequence). The CDR3 loop is CASSLRLAAYTDTQYF. In nucleotides, the CDR3 is TGTGCCAGCAGCTTAAGGCTAGCGGCCTACACAGATACGCAGTATTTT.

The chain combines TRBV4-2 with TRBJ2-7, with D perhaps TRBD2 (5 bases). V gave up 7 bases and J gave up 3 bases, with 19 bases separating them. The CDR3 contains 15 residues. CDR1 is LGHNA and CDR2 is YNFKEQ in the germline V gene. For the CDR3, the DNA is TGTGCCAGCACCCTCCAGGACTCCCGGGGCTACGAGCAGTACTTC. It encodes CASTLQDSRGYEQYF.

V and J are TRBV5-5 and TRBJ1-1; D gene unclear. V lost 0 bases and J 1 base, leaving 4 bases between the germline ends. CDR3 size: 13 residues. The germline V gene has CDR1 SGHKS and CDR2 YYEKEE (reference sequence). CDR3 in DNA: TGTGCCAGCAGCTTGGAGCCGAACACTGAAGCTTTCTTT. It translates to CASSLEPNTEAFF.

The rearrangement joins TRBV6-6 to TRBJ1-5; D unclear. The CDR3 is 16 amino acids. Trimming removed 2 bases at V and 8 bases at J, with 19 bases between. The germline V gene encodes CDR1 MNHNY and CDR2 SVGAGI (reference sequence). This CDR3 is CASSYEPRQNGEPQHF. The CDR3 DNA reads TGTGCCAGCAGTTACGAACCGAGGCAAAATGGAGAGCCCCAGCATTTT.

The rearrangement uses TRBV5-1 and TRBJ2-1, with TRBD2 matching 13 bases. The length of the CDR3 is 16 residues. V was clipped by 0 bases and J by 6 bases; unmatched bases: 3. Looked up from germline, CDR1 is SGHRS and CDR2 is YFSETQ. CDR3 nucleotide sequence: TGCGCCAGCAGCTTGGGGGGACTAGCGGGACTCAATGAGCAGTTCTTC. This encodes CASSLGGLAGLNEQFF.

The chain joins TRBV6-5 to TRBJ1-5, with D tentatively TRBD1 (5 bases). Germline values: CDR1 MNHEY, CDR2 SVGAGI. The V end lost 4 bases, the J end lost 4 bases, and 14 bases lay between the germline ends. CDR3 length: 15 amino acids. The CDR3 sequence is CASSLTFGGNQPQHF. The CDR3 coding sequence is TGTGCCAGCAGTTTGACGTTCGGGGGTAATCAGCCCCAGCATTTT.

The table lists this clone with a count of one. This chain uses TRBV3-1 (or the pseudogene TRBV3-2) with TRBJ2-1; 7 positions agree with TRBD2. Germline CDR1 LGHDT, CDR2 YNNKEL (reference sequence). V shed 0 bases, J shed 4 bases, and the junction held 9 bases outside the gene matches. The CDR3 runs 17 residues. The CDR3: CASSQDLAAPGYNEQFF. In DNA form, the CDR3 reads TGTGCCAGCAGCCAAGATCTAGCGGCCCCGGGGTACAATGAGCAGTTCTTC.

The genes are TRBV19 and TRBJ2-1; TRBD1 matches 8 bases. After removal of 3 bases from V and 7 bases from J, the junction contained 8 bases not matched to a gene. CDR3 length: 15 residues. The germline V gene has CDR1 LNHDA and CDR2 SQIVND (reference sequence). The CDR3: CASSITGGRRNEQFF. As DNA, the CDR3 is TGTGCCAGTAGTATCACAGGGGGGAGGAGGAATGAGCAGTTCTTC. The full variable domain, in which reference TRBV19 and TRBJ2-1 provide the parts outside the CDR3, is DGGITQSPKYLFRKEGQNVTLSCEQNLNHDAMYWYRQDPGQGLRLIYYSQIVNDFQKGDIAEGYSVSREKKESFPLTVTSAQKNPTAFYLCASSITGGRRNEQFFGPGTRLTVL.

This clone occurred a few times. The chain links TRBV12-3 or TRBV12-4 to TRBJ2-7; D ambiguous. V lost 4 bases to trimming and J lost 3 bases, with 4 bases between them. This CDR3 contains 11 residues. The CDR3 loop is CASSSFYEQYF. In nucleotides, the CDR3 is TGTGCCAGCAGTTCGTTCTACGAGCAGTACTTC.

The chain employs TRBV7-8 and TRBJ2-2; the match to TRBD2 covers 10 bases. The length of the CDR3 is 16 residues. Germline-derived CDR1 and CDR2 are SGHVS and FQNEAQ. Germline trimming cut 0 bases from V and 3 bases from J; bases unmatched to any gene: 1. Here the CDR3 DNA reads TGTGCCAGCAGCTTAGCTAGCGGGAGGTACACCGGGGAGCTGTTTTTT. The encoded protein is CASSLASGRYTGELFF. The whole variable domain, filled in from reference TRBV7-8 and TRBJ2-2, reads GAGVSQSPRYKVAKRGQDVALRCDPISGHVSLFWYQQALGQGPEFLTYFQNEAQLDKSGLPSDRFFAERPEGSVSTLKIQRTQQEDSAVYLCASSLASGRYTGELFFGEGSRLTVL.

This chain uses TRBV3-1 (or the pseudogene TRBV3-2) with TRBJ1-1, with TRBD1 as a possible D gene (5 bases). CDR1 and CDR2 (germline): LGHDT, YNNKEL (reference sequence). The CDR3 is made up of 13 amino acids. V was pared by 1 base and J by 11 bases, with 14 bases between. Here the CDR3 DNA reads TGTGCCAGCAGCCAAGTGGAGGCGGGACGGGCTTTCTTT. It encodes CASSQVEAGRAFF.

Here the CDR3 DNA reads TGTGCCAGCAGCTGGACAGGGAATATGAACACTGAAGCTTTCTTT. This gives the protein CASSWTGNMNTEAFF. This chain links TRBV11-2 with TRBJ1-1, with 8 bases fitting TRBD1. Germline V gene data show CDR1 as SGHAT and CDR2 as FQNNGV. The CDR3 contains 15 residues. The ends lost 4 bases at V and 0 bases at J; junction bases unmatched: 4.

This chain links TRBV27 with TRBJ2-7; unclear D gene. The CDR3 loop spans 13 amino acids. V was trimmed by 8 bases and J by 5 bases, leaving 16 bases between them. Germline V gene sequence: CDR1 MNHEY, CDR2 SMNVEV (reference sequence). The CDR3 coding sequence is TGTGCCAGCGGGCTTGAGAGCACGCACGAGCAGTACTTC. It codes for CASGLESTHEQYF.

The rearrangement uses TRBV19 and TRBJ2-5, with D possibly matching TRBD1 (8 bases). The CDR3 has 14 residues. Per germline, CDR1 LNHDA and CDR2 SQIVND (reference sequence). The ends were cut back, 4 bases at V and 7 bases at J, with 16 bases in the middle. The CDR3 DNA reads as TGTGCCAGTAGTACTATGGACAGGGAGGGGACCCAGTACTTC. Protein product: CASSTMDREGTQYF.

The CDR3 DNA sequence: TGTGCCAGCAGCTTTGAGGGCTCGACGGAGCTGTTTTTT. It encodes CASSFEGSTELFF. The gene calls are TRBV7-2 and TRBJ2-2; TRBD2 is a possible D gene (5 bases). This CDR3 has 13 residues. V was trimmed by 3 bases and J by 10 bases, leaving 12 bases between them. Germline-derived CDR1 and CDR2 are SGHTA and FQGNSA.

This clone appeared once. V and J are TRBV19 and TRBJ2-2, with D tentatively TRBD1 (6 bases). Trimming removed 1 base from V and 2 bases from J, with 8 bases in between. The CDR3 sequence is 15 residues long. Germline loops: CDR1 LNHDA, CDR2 SQIVND (reference sequence). The CDR3 DNA sequence: TGTGCCAGTAGTATAGCACAGGGCAACACCGGGGAGCTGTTTTTT. Translation gives CASSIAQGNTGELFF.

The V and J genes are TRBV5-1 and TRBJ2-2; 9 bases are shared with TRBD1. The CDR3 consists of 14 residues. CDR1 SGHRS and CDR2 YFSETQ come from the germline V gene. The V segment lost 4 bases and the J segment 7 bases; nucleotides outside the gene matches: 5. CDR3 amino acids: CASSLTGGSGELFF. For the CDR3, the DNA is TGCGCCAGCAGCCTTACAGGGGGCAGCGGGGAGCTGTTTTTT.

The chain is built from TRBV19 and TRBJ2-1; 7 bases align to TRBD1. V shed 3 bases, J shed 6 bases, and the junction held 2 bases outside the gene matches. Germline loops: CDR1 LNHDA, CDR2 SQIVND (reference sequence). The CDR3 is 13 amino acids. CDR3 sequence reads: CASSIRQGNEQFF. The CDR3 nucleotides read TGTGCCAGTAGTATCAGACAGGGCAATGAGCAGTTCTTC.

This rearrangement joins TRBV5-1 to TRBJ2-7; 11 bases are a match to TRBD2. CDR3 size: 18 residues. J gave up 0 bases and V 3 bases, and 11 bases lay outside the gene matches. Germline loops: CDR1 SGHRS, CDR2 YFSETQ. CDR3 in amino acids: CASSWSVGTSGSSYEQYF. The CDR3 DNA follows: TGCGCCAGCAGCTGGTCAGTTGGGACTAGCGGTAGCTCCTACGAGCAGTACTTC.